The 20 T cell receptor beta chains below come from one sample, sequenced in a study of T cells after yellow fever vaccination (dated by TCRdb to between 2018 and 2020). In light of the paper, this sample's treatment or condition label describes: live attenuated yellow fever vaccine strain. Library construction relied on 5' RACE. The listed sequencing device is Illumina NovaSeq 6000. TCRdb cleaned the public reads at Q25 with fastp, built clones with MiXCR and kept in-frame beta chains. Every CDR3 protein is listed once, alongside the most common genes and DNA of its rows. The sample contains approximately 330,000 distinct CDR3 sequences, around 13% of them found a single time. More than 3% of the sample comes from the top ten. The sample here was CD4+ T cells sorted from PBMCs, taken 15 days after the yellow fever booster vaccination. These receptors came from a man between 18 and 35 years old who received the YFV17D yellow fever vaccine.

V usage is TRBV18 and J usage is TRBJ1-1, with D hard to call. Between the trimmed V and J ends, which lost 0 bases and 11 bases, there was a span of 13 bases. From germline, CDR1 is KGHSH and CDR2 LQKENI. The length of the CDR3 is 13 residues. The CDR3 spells CASSPPTRGSAFF. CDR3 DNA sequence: TGTGCCAGCTCACCACCTACGCGGGGTTCGGCTTTCTTT. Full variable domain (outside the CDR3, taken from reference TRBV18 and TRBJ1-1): NAGVMQNPRHLVRRRGQEARLRCSPMKGHSHVYWYRQLPEEGLKFMVYLQKENIIDESGMPKERFSAEFPKEGPSILRIQQVVRGDSAAYFCASSPPTRGSAFFGQGTRLTVV.

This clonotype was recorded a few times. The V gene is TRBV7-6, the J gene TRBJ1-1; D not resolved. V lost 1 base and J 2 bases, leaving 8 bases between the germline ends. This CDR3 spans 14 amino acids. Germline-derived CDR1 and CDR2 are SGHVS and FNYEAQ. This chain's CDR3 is CASSLVSVNTEAFF. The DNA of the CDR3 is TGTGCCAGCAGCTTAGTGTCCGTAAACACTGAAGCTTTCTTT. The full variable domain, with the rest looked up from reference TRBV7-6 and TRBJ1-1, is GAGVSQSPRYKVTKRGQDVALRCDPISGHVSLYWYRQALGQGPEFLTYFNYEAQQDKSGLPNDRFSAERPEGSISTLTIQRTEQRDSAMYRCASSLVSVNTEAFFGQGTRLTVV.

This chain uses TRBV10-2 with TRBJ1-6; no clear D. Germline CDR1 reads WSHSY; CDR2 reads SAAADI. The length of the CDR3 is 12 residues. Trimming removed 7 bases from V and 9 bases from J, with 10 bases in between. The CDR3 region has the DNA TGCGCCAGCAAGATGCAGACTTCACCCCTCCACTTT. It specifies CASKMQTSPLHF.

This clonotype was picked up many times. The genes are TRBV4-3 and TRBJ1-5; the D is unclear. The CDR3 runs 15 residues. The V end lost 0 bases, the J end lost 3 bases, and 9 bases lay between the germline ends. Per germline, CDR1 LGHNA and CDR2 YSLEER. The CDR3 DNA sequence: TGCGCCAGCAGCCAAGATGGGCTACTCAATCAGCCCCAGCATTTT. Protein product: CASSQDGLLNQPQHF.

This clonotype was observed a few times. The chain's CDR3 is CASSLTSSGETQYF. The CDR3 coding sequence is TGTGCCAGCAGCCTTACTTCTAGCGGAGAGACCCAGTACTTC. The chain joins TRBV3-1 to TRBJ2-5; TRBD2 aligns across 7 bases. The V segment lost 4 bases and the J segment 4 bases; nucleotides outside the gene matches: 6. The CDR3 runs 14 residues. Per germline, CDR1 LGHDT and CDR2 YNNKEL (reference sequence).

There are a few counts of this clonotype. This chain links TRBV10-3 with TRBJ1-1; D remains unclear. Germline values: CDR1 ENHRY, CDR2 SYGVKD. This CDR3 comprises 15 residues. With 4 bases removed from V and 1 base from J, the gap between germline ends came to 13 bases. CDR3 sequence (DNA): TGTGCCATCAGTGTACTTAACATTGGGAACACTGAAGCTTTCTTT. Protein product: CAISVLNIGNTEAFF.

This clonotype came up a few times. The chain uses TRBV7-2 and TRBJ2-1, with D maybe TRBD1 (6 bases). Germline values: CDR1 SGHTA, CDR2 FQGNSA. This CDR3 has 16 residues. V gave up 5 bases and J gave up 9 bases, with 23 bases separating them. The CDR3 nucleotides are TGTGCCAGCAGCCGCGCCGGGACCGAAGGGGGAGCTGAGCAGTTCTTC. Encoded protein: CASSRAGTEGGAEQFF.

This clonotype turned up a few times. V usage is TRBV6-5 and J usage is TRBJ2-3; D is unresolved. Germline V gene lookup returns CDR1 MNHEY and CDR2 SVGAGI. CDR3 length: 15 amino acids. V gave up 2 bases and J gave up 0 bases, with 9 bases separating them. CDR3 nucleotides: TGTGCCAGCAGTTACGCGGTAACTAGCACAGATACGCAGTATTTT. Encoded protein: CASSYAVTSTDTQYF.

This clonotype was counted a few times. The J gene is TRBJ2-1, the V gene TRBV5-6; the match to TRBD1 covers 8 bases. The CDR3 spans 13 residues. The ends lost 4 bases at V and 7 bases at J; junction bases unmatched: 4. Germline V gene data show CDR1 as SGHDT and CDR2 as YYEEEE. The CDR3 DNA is TGTGCCAGCAGCCTACGGGACAGGAATGAGCAGTTCTTC. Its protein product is CASSLRDRNEQFF.

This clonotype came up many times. CDR3: CSVEPKISTANYGYTF. The CDR3 nucleotides read TGCAGCGTTGAACCCAAGATTAGCACAGCTAACTATGGCTACACCTTC. The chain joins TRBV29-1 to TRBJ1-2; no clear D. Germline V gene sequence: CDR1 SQVTM, CDR2 ANQGSEA. The CDR3 is 16 residues long. V was clipped by 2 bases and J by 0 bases, with 16 bases between them.

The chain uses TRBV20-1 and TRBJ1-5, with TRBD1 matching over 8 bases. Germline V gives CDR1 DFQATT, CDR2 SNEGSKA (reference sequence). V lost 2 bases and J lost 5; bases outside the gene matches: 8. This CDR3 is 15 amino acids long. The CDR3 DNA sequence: TGCAGTGCTAGACCTCGACGGACAGGGTATCAGCCCCAGCATTTT. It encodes CSARPRRTGYQPQHF.

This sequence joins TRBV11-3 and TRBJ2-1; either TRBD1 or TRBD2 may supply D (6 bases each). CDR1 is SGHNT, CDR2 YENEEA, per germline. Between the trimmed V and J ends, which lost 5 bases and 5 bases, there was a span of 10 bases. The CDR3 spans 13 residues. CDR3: CASSGGPNNEQFF. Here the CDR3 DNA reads TGTGCCAGCAGCGGGGGGCCAAACAATGAGCAGTTCTTC.

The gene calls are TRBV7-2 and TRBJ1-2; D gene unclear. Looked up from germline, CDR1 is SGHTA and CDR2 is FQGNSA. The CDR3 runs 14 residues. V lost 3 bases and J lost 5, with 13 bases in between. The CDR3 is CASSFRYSGYGYTF. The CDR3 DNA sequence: TGTGCCAGCAGCTTTAGGTACTCTGGGTATGGCTACACCTTC.

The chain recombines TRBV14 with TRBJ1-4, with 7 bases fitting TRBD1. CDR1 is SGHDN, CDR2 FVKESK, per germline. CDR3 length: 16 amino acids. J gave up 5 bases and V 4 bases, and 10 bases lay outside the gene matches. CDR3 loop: CASSRQPGQQNEKLFF. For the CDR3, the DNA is TGTGCCAGCAGCCGACAACCGGGACAGCAGAATGAAAAACTGTTTTTT.

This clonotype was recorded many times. In DNA, the CDR3 is TGCGCCAGTACAGGGGGCGCGTCGGGAGAGACCCAGTACTTC. As protein: CASTGGASGETQYF. This chain joins TRBV5-1 and TRBJ2-5; 9 bases align to TRBD1. This CDR3 region has 14 residues. The J segment lost 4 bases and the V segment lost 8 bases, leaving 9 bases of the junction unmatched. In germline, CDR1 is SGHRS, CDR2 YFSETQ.

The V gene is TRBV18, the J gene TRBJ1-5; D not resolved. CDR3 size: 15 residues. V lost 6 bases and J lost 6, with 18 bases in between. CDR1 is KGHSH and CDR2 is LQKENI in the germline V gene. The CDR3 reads CASSPGKASGQPQHF. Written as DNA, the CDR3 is TGTGCCAGCTCCCCCGGCAAGGCGTCGGGTCAGCCCCAGCATTTT. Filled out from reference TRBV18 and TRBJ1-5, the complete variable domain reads NAGVMQNPRHLVRRRGQEARLRCSPMKGHSHVYWYRQLPEEGLKFMVYLQKENIIDESGMPKERFSAEFPKEGPSILRIQQVVRGDSAAYFCASSPGKASGQPQHFGDGTRLSIL.

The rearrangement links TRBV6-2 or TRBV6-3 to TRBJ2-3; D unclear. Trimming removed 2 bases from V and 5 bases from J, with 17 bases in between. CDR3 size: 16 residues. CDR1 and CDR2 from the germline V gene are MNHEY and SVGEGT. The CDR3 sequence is CASSYLTGSTGDTQYF. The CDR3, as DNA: TGTGCCAGCAGTTACCTCACCGGGTCAACGGGAGATACGCAGTATTTT.

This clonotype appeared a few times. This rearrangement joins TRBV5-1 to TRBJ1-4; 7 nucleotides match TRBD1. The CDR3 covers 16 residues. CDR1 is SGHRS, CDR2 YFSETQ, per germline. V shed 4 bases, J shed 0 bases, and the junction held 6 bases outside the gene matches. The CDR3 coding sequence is TGCGCCAGCAGCCGACAGGGTATCGCAACTAATGAAAAACTGTTTTTT. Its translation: CASSRQGIATNEKLFF.

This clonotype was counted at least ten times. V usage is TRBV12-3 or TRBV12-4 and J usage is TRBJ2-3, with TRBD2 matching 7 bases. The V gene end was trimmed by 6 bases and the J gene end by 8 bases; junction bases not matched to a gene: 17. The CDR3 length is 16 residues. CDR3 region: CASSVNGPRAGVTQYF. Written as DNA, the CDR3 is TGTGCCAGCAGCGTGAATGGCCCCCGTGCGGGGGTTACGCAGTATTTT.

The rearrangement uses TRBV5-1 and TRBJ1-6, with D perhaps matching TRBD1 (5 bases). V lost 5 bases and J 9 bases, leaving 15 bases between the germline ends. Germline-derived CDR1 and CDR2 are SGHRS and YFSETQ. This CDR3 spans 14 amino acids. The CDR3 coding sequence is TGCGCCAGCAGAACCGGGGCCTCAAGTTCACCCCTCCACTTT. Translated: CASRTGASSSPLHF.